The 22 T cell receptor beta chains listed next were all sequenced from one sample in a study of radiation and T cells in renal cell carcinoma (dated by TCRdb to between 2020 and 2021). The method behind the library was the immunoSEQ multiplex PCR assay. Held by TCRdb, this immuneACCESS table contains in-frame sequences only and omits some clones. Under half of the omission traces to an unresolved V gene where checked; the cause of the rest is unknown. The sample data list approximately 120,000 clones, and roughly four fifths of these were observed just once. 5.8% of the sample rests with the top ten. This specimen's time point label, interpreted: blood 2 weeks post-SBRT. According to the study, the label for this sample's treatment or condition signals: 15 Gy SBRT to primary tumor, nephrectomy 4 weeks later. The sample was blood, taken from a patient whose treatment included radiotherapy and nephrectomy. These receptors were obtained from a man aged 45-60 years with renal cell carcinoma.

V gene TRBV6-5 combines with J gene TRBJ1-6, with D hard to call. Deletions cut 1 base from V and 7 bases from J, with 11 bases between. This CDR3 contains 15 residues. CDR1 MNHEY and CDR2 SVGAGI come from the germline V gene. This chain's CDR3 is CASSYFQRGNSPLHF. CDR3 sequence (DNA): TGTGCCAGCAGTTACTTTCAGAGAGGGAATTCACCCCTCCACTTT.

The chain recombines TRBV10-3 with TRBJ2-7; maybe TRBD1 (6 bases). V was cut by 3 bases and J by 5 bases, with 17 bases left in between. CDR3 length equals 15 residues. Per the germline V gene, CDR1 is ENHRY and CDR2 is SYGVKD. The CDR3 loop reads CAISESDTGLNEQYF. The CDR3, as DNA: TGTGCCATCAGTGAATCCGACACAGGGCTGAACGAGCAGTACTTC.

The gene calls are TRBV13 and TRBJ1-5; D ambiguous. Germline CDR1 reads PRHDT; CDR2 reads FYEKMQ (reference sequence). V gave up 0 bases and J gave up 1 base, with 4 bases separating them. CDR3 length equals 14 residues. CDR3 sequence reads: CASSLGWSNQPQHF. CDR3 DNA: TGTGCCAGCAGCTTAGGGTGGAGCAATCAGCCCCAGCATTTT.

The chain couples TRBV19 to TRBJ2-5, with TRBD1 identical over 8 bases. This CDR3 contains 14 residues. The trim removed 6 bases at V and 2 bases at J, leaving 5 bases unmatched. Germline loops: CDR1 LNHDA, CDR2 SQIVND (reference sequence). CDR3 in DNA: TGTGCCAGTAGCCCTTGGACAGGGCAAGAGACCCAGTACTTC. This translates into CASSPWTGQETQYF.

CDR3 amino acids: CASSPTPGQTNTEAFF. CDR3 sequence (DNA): TGTGCCAGCTCACCGACACCGGGACAGACAAACACTGAAGCTTTCTTT. The chain is built from TRBV18 and TRBJ1-1, with 7 bases aligning to TRBD1. Losses at the gene ends were 3 bases for V and 2 bases for J; bases not matched to a gene: 9. The CDR3 covers 16 residues. The germline V gene encodes CDR1 KGHSH and CDR2 LQKENI.

This clone was detected only once. The J gene is TRBJ1-2, the V gene TRBV7-9, with a weak D call TRBD1 (5 bases). With 1 base removed from V and 7 bases from J, the gap between germline ends came to 13 bases. CDR1 and CDR2 (germline): SEHNR, FQNEAQ (reference sequence). The CDR3 has 14 residues. The CDR3 DNA follows: TGTGCCAGCAGCTTAGATATGGGGGTTCGTGGCTACACCTTC. Protein product: CASSLDMGVRGYTF.

The rearrangement joins TRBV19 to TRBJ1-6; no clear D. Looked up from germline, CDR1 is LNHDA and CDR2 is SQIVND (reference sequence). The CDR3 runs to 17 residues. The V and J ends lost 3 bases and 0 bases respectively, with 12 bases between them. This CDR3 is CASSIRVLSSYNSPLHF. The CDR3 coding sequence is TGTGCCAGTAGTATCCGTGTCCTAAGCTCCTATAATTCACCCCTCCACTTT.

This rearrangement joins TRBV30 to TRBJ1-6, with 9 nucleotides matching TRBD1. The CDR3 totals 14 residues. Germline CDR1 and CDR2: GTSNPN and SVGIG (reference sequence). Trimming cost V 5 bases and J 6 bases; bases outside gene matches: 5. This chain's CDR3 is CAWVQGAVNSPLHF. CDR3 DNA sequence: TGTGCCTGGGTACAGGGGGCAGTTAATTCACCCCTCCACTTT.

The J gene is TRBJ2-3, the V gene TRBV10-3; TRBD2 is a possible D gene (5 bases). V gave up 10 bases and J gave up 0 bases, with 17 bases separating them. Germline values: CDR1 ENHRY, CDR2 SYGVKD. The CDR3 runs to 15 residues. The CDR3 sequence is CASTYGRESTDTQYF. The DNA of the CDR3 is TGTGCCAGCACCTACGGACGGGAAAGCACAGATACGCAGTATTTT.

The chain carries TRBV5-8 and TRBJ2-1, with a possible D match to TRBD1 (6 bases). V was pared by 10 bases and J by 4 bases, with 21 bases between. There are 15 residues in the CDR3. Germline-derived CDR1 and CDR2 are SGHTS and YDEGEE. The CDR3 nucleotides are TGTGCCGACCGGGACGGTCGGACAGTTTACAATGAGCAGTTCTTC. Translated, it gives CADRDGRTVYNEQFF.

This rearrangement joins TRBV28 to TRBJ1-1; D is possibly TRBD1 (5 bases). This CDR3 contains 11 residues. From germline, CDR1 is MDHEN and CDR2 SYDVKM. V gave up 10 bases and J gave up 7 bases, with 13 bases separating them. The CDR3 sequence: CAITEGIEAFF. Here the CDR3 DNA reads TGTGCCATCACCGAGGGGATTGAAGCTTTCTTT.

In its sample, this clone was seen a few times. The chain is built from TRBV10-3 and TRBJ1-4; TRBD1 agrees at 8 bases. The ends lost 10 bases at V and 3 bases at J; junction bases unmatched: 7. Per germline, CDR1 ENHRY and CDR2 SYGVKD. The CDR3 loop spans 14 amino acids. The CDR3 sequence is CATGTGRSNEKLFF. The CDR3 coding sequence is TGTGCCACCGGGACAGGTCGTTCTAATGAAAAACTGTTTTTT.

This clone was counted between two and nine times. The J gene is TRBJ1-5, the V gene TRBV10-3; D remains ambiguous. Germline loops: CDR1 ENHRY, CDR2 SYGVKD. There are 13 residues in the CDR3. V dropped 2 bases and J dropped 7 bases, with 9 bases sitting between them. This chain's CDR3 is CAISETKGQPQHF. The CDR3 DNA is TGTGCCATCAGTGAGACCAAAGGACAGCCCCAGCATTTT.

This clone was observed a single time. CDR3 sequence: CASSSSASGRSSTDTQYF. The CDR3 coding sequence is TGTGCCAGCAGCTCCTCGGCTAGCGGGAGGTCTAGCACAGATACGCAGTATTTT. The V gene is TRBV7-9, the J gene TRBJ2-3; 11 bases match TRBD2. Unmatched junction bases numbered 9, after V lost 4 bases and J lost 0 bases. The CDR3 sequence is 18 residues long. In germline, CDR1 is SEHNR, CDR2 FQNEAQ (reference sequence).

V is TRBV11-3 and J is TRBJ2-2; D is perhaps TRBD1 or TRBD2 (5 bases each). The CDR3 loop spans 14 amino acids. Trimming left V 6 bases short and J 3 bases short, with 11 bases between. The germline CDR1 and CDR2 sequences are SGHNT and YENEEA. This CDR3 reads CASRRGPDTGELFF. In nucleotides, the CDR3 is TGTGCCAGCAGAAGGGGACCTGACACCGGGGAGCTGTTTTTT.

This clone showed up just a few times. The chain is built from TRBV6-1 and TRBJ1-4; no clear D gene. The ends were cut back, 1 base at V and 7 bases at J, with 13 bases in the middle. CDR3 size: 15 residues. In germline, CDR1 is MNHNS, CDR2 SASEGT. The CDR3 region is CASSEDSGNGEKLFF. CDR3 DNA sequence: TGTGCCAGCAGTGAAGACAGCGGTAATGGTGAAAAACTGTTTTTT.

The chain recombines TRBV2 with TRBJ2-7; D not resolved. Germline V lookup: CDR1 SNHLY, CDR2 FYNNEI. The CDR3 has 12 amino acids. V lost 1 base, J lost 2 bases, and 3 bases lay in between. The CDR3 loop reads CASSEGPYEQYF. The CDR3, as DNA: TGTGCCAGCAGTGAAGGACCCTACGAGCAGTACTTC. Full variable domain (outside the CDR3, taken from reference TRBV2 and TRBJ2-7): EPEVTQTPSHQVTQMGQEVILRCVPISNHLYFYWYRQILGQKVEFLVSFYNNEISEKSEIFDDQFSVERPDGSNFTLKIRSTKLEDSAMYFCASSEGPYEQYFGPGTRLTVT.

This rearrangement joins TRBV9 to TRBJ2-1; D uncertain. Trimming left V 0 bases short and J 4 bases short, with 11 bases between. Germline CDR1 reads SGDLS; CDR2 reads YYNGEE. The CDR3 has 15 residues. As DNA, the CDR3 is TGTGCCAGCAGCGTAGGAGGTCGGGTATACAATGAGCAGTTCTTC. Translated, it gives CASSVGGRVYNEQFF.

The chain has TRBV28 and TRBJ1-2; 9 positions agree with TRBD1. Trimming cost V 4 bases and J 6 bases; bases outside gene matches: 9. Germline-derived CDR1 and CDR2 are MDHEN and SYDVKM. This CDR3 contains 15 residues. The CDR3 region has the DNA TGTGCCAGCAGTTCGCACGGGACAGGGAATGATGGCTACACCTTC. It codes for CASSSHGTGNDGYTF.

J is TRBJ1-5 and V is TRBV6-5; D ambiguous. CDR1 and CDR2 from the germline V gene are MNHEY and SVGAGI. V lost 0 bases to trimming and J lost 7 bases, with 7 bases between them. There are 13 residues in the CDR3. CDR3 loop: CASSYSEGQPQHF. As DNA, the CDR3 is TGTGCCAGCAGTTACTCAGAAGGGCAGCCCCAGCATTTT.

V usage is TRBV10-1 and J usage is TRBJ2-2, with 11 bases fitting TRBD1. Germline CDR1 and CDR2: WNHNN and SYGVQD (reference sequence). V shed 6 bases, J shed 6 bases, and the junction held 6 bases outside the gene matches. The CDR3 has 15 amino acids. This chain's CDR3 is CASSPGQGAPGELFF. In DNA, the CDR3 is TGCGCCAGCAGCCCCGGACAGGGGGCTCCCGGGGAGCTGTTTTTT.

The chain employs TRBV2 and TRBJ2-5; 11 nucleotides line up with TRBD1. Per the germline V gene, CDR1 is SNHLY and CDR2 is FYNNEI. This CDR3 is 14 amino acids long. The J segment lost 4 bases and the V segment lost 8 bases, leaving 6 bases of the junction unmatched. CDR3 in amino acids: CASSPGQGGETQYF. As DNA, the CDR3 is TGTGCCAGCTCGCCGGGACAGGGGGGAGAGACCCAGTACTTC.